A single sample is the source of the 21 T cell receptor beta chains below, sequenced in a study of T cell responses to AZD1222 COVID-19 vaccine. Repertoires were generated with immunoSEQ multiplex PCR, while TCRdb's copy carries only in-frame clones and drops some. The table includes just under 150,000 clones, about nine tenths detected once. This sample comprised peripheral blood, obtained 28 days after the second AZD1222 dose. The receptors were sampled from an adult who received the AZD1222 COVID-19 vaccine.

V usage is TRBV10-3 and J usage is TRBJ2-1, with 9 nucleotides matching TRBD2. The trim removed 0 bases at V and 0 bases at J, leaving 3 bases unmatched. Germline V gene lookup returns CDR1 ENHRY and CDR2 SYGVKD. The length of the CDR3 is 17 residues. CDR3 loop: CAISESGGLASYNEQFF. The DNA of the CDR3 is TGTGCCATCAGTGAGTCGGGGGGACTAGCCTCCTACAATGAGCAGTTCTTC.

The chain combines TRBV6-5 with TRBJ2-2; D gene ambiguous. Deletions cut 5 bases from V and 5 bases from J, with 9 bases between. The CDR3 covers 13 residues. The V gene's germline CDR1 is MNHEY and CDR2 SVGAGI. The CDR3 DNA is TGTGCCAGCAGTCGACTGTTAACCGGGGAGCTGTTTTTT. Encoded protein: CASSRLLTGELFF.

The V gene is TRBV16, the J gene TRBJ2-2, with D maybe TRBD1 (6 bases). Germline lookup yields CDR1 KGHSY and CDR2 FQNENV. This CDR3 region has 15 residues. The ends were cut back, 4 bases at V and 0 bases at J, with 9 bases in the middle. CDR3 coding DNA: TGTGCCAGCAGCCCAGGACAGTCGAACACCGGGGAGCTGTTTTTT. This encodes CASSPGQSNTGELFF.

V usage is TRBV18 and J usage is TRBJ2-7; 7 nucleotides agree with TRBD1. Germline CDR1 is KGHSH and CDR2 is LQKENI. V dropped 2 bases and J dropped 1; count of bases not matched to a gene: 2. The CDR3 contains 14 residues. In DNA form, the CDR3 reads TGTGCCAGCTCACCAGGGACAGAGTCCTACGAGCAGTACTTC. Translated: CASSPGTESYEQYF.

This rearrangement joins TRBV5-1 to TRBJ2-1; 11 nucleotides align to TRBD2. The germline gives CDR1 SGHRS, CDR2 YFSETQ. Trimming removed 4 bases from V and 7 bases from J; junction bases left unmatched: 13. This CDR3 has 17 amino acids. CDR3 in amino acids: CASSPKDSGRADNEQFF. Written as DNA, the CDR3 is TGCGCCAGCAGCCCCAAGGATAGCGGGAGGGCCGATAATGAGCAGTTCTTC.

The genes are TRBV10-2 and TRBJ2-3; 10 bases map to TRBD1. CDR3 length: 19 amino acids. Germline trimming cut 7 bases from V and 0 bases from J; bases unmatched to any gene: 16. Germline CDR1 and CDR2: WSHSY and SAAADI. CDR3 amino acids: CASKVGSWDRGYSTDTQYF. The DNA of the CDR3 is TGCGCCAGCAAAGTGGGATCATGGGACAGGGGCTATAGCACAGATACGCAGTATTTT.

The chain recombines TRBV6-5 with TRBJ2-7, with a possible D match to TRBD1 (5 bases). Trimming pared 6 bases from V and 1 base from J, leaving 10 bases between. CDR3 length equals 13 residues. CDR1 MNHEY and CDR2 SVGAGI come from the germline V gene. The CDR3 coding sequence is TGTGCCAGCAGGCAGGGCCCTTCCTACGAGCAGTACTTC. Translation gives CASRQGPSYEQYF.

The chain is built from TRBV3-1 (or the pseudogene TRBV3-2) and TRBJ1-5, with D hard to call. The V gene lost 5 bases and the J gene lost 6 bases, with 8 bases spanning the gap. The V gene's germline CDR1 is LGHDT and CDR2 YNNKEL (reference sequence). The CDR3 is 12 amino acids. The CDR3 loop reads CASSLRSQPQHF. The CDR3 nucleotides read TGTGCCAGCAGCTTAAGGAGTCAGCCCCAGCATTTT.

The CDR3 region has the DNA TGTGCCAGCAGCCCTTTCTTGGAGGTGCGGATCTATGGCTACACCTTC. It encodes CASSPFLEVRIYGYTF. The chain links TRBV5-4 to TRBJ1-2; D gene uncertain. Germline V gene data show CDR1 as SGHNT and CDR2 as YYREEE (reference sequence). This CDR3 comprises 16 residues. Deletions cut 4 bases from V and 4 bases from J, with 20 bases between.

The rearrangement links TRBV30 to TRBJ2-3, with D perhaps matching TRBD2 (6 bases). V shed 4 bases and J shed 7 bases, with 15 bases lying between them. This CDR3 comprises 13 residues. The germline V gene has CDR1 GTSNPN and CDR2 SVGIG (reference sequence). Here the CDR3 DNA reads TGTGCCTGGATGAGAGAACTAGCCAATACGCAGTATTTT. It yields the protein CAWMRELANTQYF.

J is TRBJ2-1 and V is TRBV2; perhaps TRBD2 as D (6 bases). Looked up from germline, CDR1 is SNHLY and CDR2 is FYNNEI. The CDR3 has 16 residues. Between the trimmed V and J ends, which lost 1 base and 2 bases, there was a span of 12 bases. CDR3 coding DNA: TGTGCCAGCAGTGAAGTTGGGGGGTGGGCCTACAATGAGCAGTTCTTC. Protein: CASSEVGGWAYNEQFF.

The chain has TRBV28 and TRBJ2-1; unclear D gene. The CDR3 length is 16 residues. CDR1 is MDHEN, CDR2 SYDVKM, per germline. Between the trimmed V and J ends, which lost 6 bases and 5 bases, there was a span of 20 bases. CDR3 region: CASSRPSLPTDNEQFF. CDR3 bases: TGTGCCAGCAGCCGCCCGAGTTTACCCACGGACAATGAGCAGTTCTTC.

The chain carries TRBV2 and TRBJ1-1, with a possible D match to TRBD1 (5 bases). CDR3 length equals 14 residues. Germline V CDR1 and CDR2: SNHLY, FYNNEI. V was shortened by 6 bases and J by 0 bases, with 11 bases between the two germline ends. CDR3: CASRGGNMNTEAFF. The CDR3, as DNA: TGTGCCAGCAGGGGGGGGAATATGAACACTGAAGCTTTCTTT.

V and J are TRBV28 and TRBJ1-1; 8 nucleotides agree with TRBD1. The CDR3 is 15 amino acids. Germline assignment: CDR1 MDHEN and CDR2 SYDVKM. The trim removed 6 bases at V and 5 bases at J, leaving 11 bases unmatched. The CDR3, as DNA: TGTGCCAGCAGCCGCCCGGACAGGGCAGGGACTGAAGCTTTCTTT. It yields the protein CASSRPDRAGTEAFF.

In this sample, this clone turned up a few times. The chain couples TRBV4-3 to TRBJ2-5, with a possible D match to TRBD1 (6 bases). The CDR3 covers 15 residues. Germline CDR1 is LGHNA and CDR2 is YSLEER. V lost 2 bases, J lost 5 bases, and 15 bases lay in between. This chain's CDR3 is CASSQNRDPGETQYF. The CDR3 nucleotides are TGCGCCAGCAGCCAAAACAGGGATCCAGGGGAGACCCAGTACTTC.

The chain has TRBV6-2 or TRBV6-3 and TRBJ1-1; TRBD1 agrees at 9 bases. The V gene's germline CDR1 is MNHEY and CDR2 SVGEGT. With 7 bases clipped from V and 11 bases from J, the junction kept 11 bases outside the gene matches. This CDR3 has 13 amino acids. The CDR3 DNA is TGTGCCAGCACCCCACAGGGGGCCCTTAAGGCTTTCTTT. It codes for CASTPQGALKAFF.

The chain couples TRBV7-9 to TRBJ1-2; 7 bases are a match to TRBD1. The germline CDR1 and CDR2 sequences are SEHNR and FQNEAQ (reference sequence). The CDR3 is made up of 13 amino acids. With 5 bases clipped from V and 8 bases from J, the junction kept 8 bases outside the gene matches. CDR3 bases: TGTGCCAGCAGCCCAAACAGGGGAAGCGGCTACACCTTC. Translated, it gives CASSPNRGSGYTF.

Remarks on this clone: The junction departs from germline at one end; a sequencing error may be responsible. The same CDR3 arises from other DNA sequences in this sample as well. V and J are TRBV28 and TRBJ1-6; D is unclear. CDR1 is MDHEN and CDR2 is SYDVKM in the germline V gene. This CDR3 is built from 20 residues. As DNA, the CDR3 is TGTGCCAGCAGCTTATTATCCCCGACCGGTATAGGGAGAGGTAATTCACCCCTCCACTTT. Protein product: CASSLLSPTGIGRGNSPLHF.

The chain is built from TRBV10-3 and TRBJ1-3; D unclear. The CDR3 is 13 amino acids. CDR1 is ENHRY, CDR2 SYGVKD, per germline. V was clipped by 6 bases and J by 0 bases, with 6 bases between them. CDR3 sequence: CAIRQSSGNTIYF. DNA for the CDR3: TGTGCCATCAGGCAGTCCTCTGGAAACACCATATATTTT.

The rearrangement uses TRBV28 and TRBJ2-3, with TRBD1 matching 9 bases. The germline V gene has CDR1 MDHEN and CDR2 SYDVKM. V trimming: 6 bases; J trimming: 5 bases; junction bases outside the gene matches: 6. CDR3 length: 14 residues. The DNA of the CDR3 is TGTGCCAGCAGAGAGACAGGGGGTCTAGATACGCAGTATTTT. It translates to CASRETGGLDTQYF. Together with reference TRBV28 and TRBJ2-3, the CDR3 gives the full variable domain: DVKVTQSSRYLVKRTGEKVFLECVQDMDHENMFWYRQDPGLGLRLIYFSYDVKMKEKGDIPEGYSVSREKKERFSLILESASTNQTSMYLCASRETGGLDTQYFGPGTRLTVL.

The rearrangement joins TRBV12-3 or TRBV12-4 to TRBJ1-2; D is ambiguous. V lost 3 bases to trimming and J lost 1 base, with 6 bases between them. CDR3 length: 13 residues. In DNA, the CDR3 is TGTGCCAGCAGTTTTTCCCTTAACTATGGCTACACCTTC. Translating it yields CASSFSLNYGYTF.